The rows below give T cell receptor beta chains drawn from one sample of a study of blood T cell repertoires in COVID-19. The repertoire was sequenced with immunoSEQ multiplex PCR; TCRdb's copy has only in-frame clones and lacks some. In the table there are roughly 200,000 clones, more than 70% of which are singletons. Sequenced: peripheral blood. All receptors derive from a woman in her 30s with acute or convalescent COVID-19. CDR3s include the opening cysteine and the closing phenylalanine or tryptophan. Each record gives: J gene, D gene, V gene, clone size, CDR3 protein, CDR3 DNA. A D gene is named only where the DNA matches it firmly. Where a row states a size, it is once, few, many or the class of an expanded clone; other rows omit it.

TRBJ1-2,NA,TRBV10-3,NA,CAISDSFFGYGYTF,TGTGCCATCAGTGATTCGTTCTTCGGCTATGGCTACACCTTC
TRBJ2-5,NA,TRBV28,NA,CASTGKETQYF,TGTGCCAGCACAGGGAAAGAGACCCAGTACTTC
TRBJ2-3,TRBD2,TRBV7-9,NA,CASSPTSGSRGSTDTQYF,TGTGCCAGCAGCCCGACTAGCGGGAGTAGGGGAAGCACAGATACGCAGTATTTT
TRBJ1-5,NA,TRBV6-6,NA,CASRVARDYSNQPQHF,TGTGCCAGCAGGGTAGCGAGGGATTATAGCAATCAGCCCCAGCATTTT
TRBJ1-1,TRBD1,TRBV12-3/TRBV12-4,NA,CASSLGQGDAFF,TGTGCCAGCAGTTTAGGACAGGGGGACGCTTTCTTT
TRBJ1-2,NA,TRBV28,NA,CASSSGEGPELGYTF,TGTGCCAGCAGTTCCGGGGAGGGGCCTGAATTAGGCTACACCTTC
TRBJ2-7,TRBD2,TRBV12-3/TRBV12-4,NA,CASSFGTSEQYF,TGTGCCAGCAGTTTCGGGACTAGCGAGCAGTACTTC
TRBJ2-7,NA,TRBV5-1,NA,CASSYDSPYEQYF,TGCGCCAGCAGTTATGACTCGCCATACGAGCAGTACTTC
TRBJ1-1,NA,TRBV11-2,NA,CASSPQTRGAFF,TGTGCCAGCAGCCCCCAGACAAGGGGGGCTTTCTTT
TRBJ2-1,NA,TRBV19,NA,CASRREITDNEQFF,TGTGCCAGTCGAAGGGAGATTACCGACAATGAGCAGTTCTTC
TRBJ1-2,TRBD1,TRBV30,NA,CAWDGTVYGYTF,TGTGCCTGGGATGGGACAGTATATGGCTACACCTTC
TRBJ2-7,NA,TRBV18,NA,CASSPLSGSGPSASYEQYF,TGTGCCAGCTCACCACTCTCGGGGAGCGGTCCCTCGGCATCCTACGAGCAGTACTTC
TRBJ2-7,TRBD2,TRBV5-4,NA,CASSPGINVGGPYEQYF,TGTGCCAGCAGCCCGGGGATAAATGTGGGAGGGCCTTACGAGCAGTACTTC
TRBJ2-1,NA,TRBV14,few,CASTPHLQFF,TGTGCCAGCACCCCACATCTGCAGTTCTTC
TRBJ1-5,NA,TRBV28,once,CASRRERGEGQPQHF,TGTGCCAGCAGAAGAGAACGGGGGGAGGGTCAGCCCCAGCATTTT
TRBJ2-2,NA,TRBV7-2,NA,CASSSQLGRGTGELFF,TGTGCCAGCAGCTCCCAGCTGGGGAGGGGGACCGGGGAGCTGTTTTTT
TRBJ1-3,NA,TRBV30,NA,CAYRGLPPSGNTIYF,TGTGCCTATAGGGGCCTACCGCCCTCTGGAAACACCATATATTTT
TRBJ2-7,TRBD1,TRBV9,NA,CASSDDRAYEQYF,TGTGCCAGCAGCGACGACAGGGCCTACGAGCAGTACTTC
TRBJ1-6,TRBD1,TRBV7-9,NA,CASTTGRDSNSPLHF,TGTGCCAGCACGACCGGACGGGACAGTAATTCACCCCTCCACTTT
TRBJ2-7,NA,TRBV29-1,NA,CSVGVTTTYEQYF,TGCAGCGTTGGAGTGACAACCACCTACGAGCAGTACTTC
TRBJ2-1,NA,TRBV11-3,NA,CASSLGGLMEINEQFF,TGTGCCAGCAGCTTAGGGGGACTGATGGAAATCAATGAGCAGTTCTTC
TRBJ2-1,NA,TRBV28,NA,CASSLAGYNEQFF,TGTGCCAGCAGTTTGGCGGGTTACAATGAGCAGTTCTTC
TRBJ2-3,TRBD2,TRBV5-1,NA,CASTSGDTDTQYF,TGCGCCAGTACTAGCGGAGATACAGATACGCAGTATTTT
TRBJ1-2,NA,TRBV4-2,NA,CASSPPRESLGYGYTF,TGTGCCAGCAGCCCCCCCCGGGAATCTTTGGGCTATGGCTACACCTTC
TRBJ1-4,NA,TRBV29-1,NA,CSVMRGRMEKLFF,TGCAGCGTTATGCGGGGGCGAATGGAAAAACTGTTTTTT
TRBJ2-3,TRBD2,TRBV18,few,CASSSLAVLAGATDTQYF,TGTGCCAGCTCATCACTAGCGGTCCTAGCCGGGGCCACAGATACGCAGTATTTT
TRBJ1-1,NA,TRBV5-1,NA,CASSPDPQGMNTEAFF,TGCGCCAGCAGCCCAGACCCCCAGGGGATGAACACTGAAGCTTTCTTT
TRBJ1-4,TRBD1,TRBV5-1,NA,CASSLGTGEQFF,TGCGCCAGCAGCTTGGGGACAGGGGAACAGTTTTTT
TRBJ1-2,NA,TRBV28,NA,CASNQETGYGYTF,TGTGCCAGCAACCAAGAAACAGGCTATGGCTACACCTTC
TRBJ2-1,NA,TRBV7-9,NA,CATQREFSSYNEQFF,TGTGCCACCCAGAGGGAGTTTAGCTCCTACAATGAGCAGTTCTTC
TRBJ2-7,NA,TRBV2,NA,CASSEAGSFLEQYF,TGTGCCAGCAGTGAAGCCGGTAGCTTTCTCGAGCAGTACTTC
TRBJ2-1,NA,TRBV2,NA,CASKTRADNEQFF,TGTGCCAGCAAGACCAGGGCCGACAATGAGCAGTTCTTC
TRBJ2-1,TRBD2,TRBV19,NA,CASSHKGPLAGGPYNEQFF,TGTGCCAGTAGTCATAAAGGCCCGCTAGCGGGAGGGCCTTACAATGAGCAGTTCTTC
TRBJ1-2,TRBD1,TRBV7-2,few,CASSIDRDRLYGYTF,TGTGCCAGCAGCATCGACCGGGACAGGCTTTATGGCTACACCTTC
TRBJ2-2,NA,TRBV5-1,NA,CASSPHRDGSTGELFF,TGCGCCAGCAGCCCTCACAGGGATGGTAGCACCGGGGAGCTGTTTTTT